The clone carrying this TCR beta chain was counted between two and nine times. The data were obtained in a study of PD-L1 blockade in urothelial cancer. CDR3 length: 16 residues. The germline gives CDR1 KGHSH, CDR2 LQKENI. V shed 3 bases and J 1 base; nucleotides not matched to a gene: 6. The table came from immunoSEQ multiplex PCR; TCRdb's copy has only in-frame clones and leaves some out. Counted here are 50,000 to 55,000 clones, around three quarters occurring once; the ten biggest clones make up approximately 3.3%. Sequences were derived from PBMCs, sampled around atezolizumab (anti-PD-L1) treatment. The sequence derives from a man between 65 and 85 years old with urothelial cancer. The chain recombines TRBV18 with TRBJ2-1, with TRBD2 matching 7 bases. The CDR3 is CASSPRLAGSYNEQFF. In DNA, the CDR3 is TGTGCCAGCTCACCTAGACTAGCTGGGTCCTACAATGAGCAGTTCTTC.